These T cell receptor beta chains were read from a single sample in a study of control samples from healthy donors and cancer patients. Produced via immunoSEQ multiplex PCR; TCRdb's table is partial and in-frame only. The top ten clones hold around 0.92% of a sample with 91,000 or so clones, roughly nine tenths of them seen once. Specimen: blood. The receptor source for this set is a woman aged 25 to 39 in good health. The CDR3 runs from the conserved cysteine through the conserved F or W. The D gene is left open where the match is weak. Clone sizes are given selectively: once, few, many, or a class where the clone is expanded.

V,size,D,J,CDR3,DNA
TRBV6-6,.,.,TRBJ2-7,CASSTMAAYPPYEQYF,TGTGCCAGCAGTACCATGGCGGCATACCCTCCCTACGAGCAGTACTTC
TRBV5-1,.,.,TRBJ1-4,CASSLDLQGTNEKLFF,TGCGCCAGCAGCTTGGATTTACAGGGCACGAATGAAAAACTGTTTTTT
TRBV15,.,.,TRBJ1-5,CATSRRTVTSNQPQHF,TGTGCCACCAGCAGAAGGACAGTCACGAGCAATCAGCCCCAGCATTTT
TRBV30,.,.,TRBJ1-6,CAWSERFPPLHF,TGTGCCTGGAGTGAGAGATTCCCTCCCCTCCACTTT
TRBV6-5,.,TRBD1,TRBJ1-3,CASRDGQGWGNTIYF,TGTGCCAGCAGGGACGGACAGGGATGGGGAAACACCATATATTTT
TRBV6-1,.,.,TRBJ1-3,CASSESTGRNTIYF,TGTGCCAGCAGTGAATCGACAGGTCGAAACACCATATATTTT
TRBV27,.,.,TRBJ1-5,CASRERGLGNQPQHF,TGTGCCAGCAGGGAGAGGGGTCTCGGCAATCAGCCCCAGCATTTT
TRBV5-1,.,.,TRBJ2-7,CASSLPLRPYEQYF,TGCGCCAGCAGCCTCCCCCTGAGGCCCTACGAGCAGTACTTC
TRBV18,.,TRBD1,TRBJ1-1,CASSPRGQLNTEAFF,TGTGCCAGCTCACCAAGGGGACAGCTGAACACTGAAGCTTTCTTT
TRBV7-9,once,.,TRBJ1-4,CASSLIRANEKLFF,TGTGCCAGCAGCTTAATCAGGGCGAATGAAAAACTGTTTTTT
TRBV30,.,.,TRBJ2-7,CAWSVPPGGYEQYF,TGTGCCTGGAGTGTACCCCCAGGCGGCTACGAGCAGTACTTC
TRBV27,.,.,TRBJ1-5,CASSLSRYGEPQHF,TGTGCCAGCAGTTTATCCAGGTACGGGGAGCCCCAGCATTTT
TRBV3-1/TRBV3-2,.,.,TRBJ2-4,CASSERESFTNIQYF,TGTGCCAGCAGCGAAAGAGAAAGTTTTACTAACATTCAGTACTTC
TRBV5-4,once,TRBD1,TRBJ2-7,CASSLQGGNEQYF,TGTGCCAGCAGCTTACAGGGGGGCAACGAGCAGTACTTC